These 9 T cell receptor beta chains share one sample of origin, sequenced in a study of tumor-infiltrating lymphocytes in primary liver carcinoma. TCR beta cDNA came from roughly 0.45 ug total RNA, primed with a constant-region primer. Slightly modified ARM-PCR served as the procedure for the TCR beta libraries. These libraries came from three rounds of nested multiplex PCR. Running around 9 cycles apiece, the first two PCR rounds relied on TRBV1-TRBV30 forward primers together with a C-beta reverse primer. TCRdb itself ran the multiplex PCR reads through MiXCR, one entry per CDR3 protein. The sample holds about 120,000 distinct CDR3 sequences, roughly 75% seen once. Starting material for RNA and DNA co-extraction consisted of about 17-34 mg of unsorted bulk tissue. Material for sequencing was tumor-adjacent normal liver tissue. All receptors come from a woman between 55 and 75 years old with primary liver carcinoma and hepatitis B virus infection.

A word on this clonotype: The junction and the germline gene differ at one end; a read error may be behind it. The V gene is TRBV4-1, the J gene TRBJ1-1; TRBD1 might be the D (5 bases). The V gene's germline CDR1 is MGHRA and CDR2 YSYEKL. The CDR3 extends over 16 amino acids. The CDR3 nucleotides read TGCGCCAGCATCCAAGGCCCAGGGAGTGGGTACACTGAAGCTCTCTTT. This encodes CASIQGPGSGYTEALF.

Concerning this clonotype: The CDR3 carries no conserved terminal phenylalanine or tryptophan, so it likely arises from a read error. The CDR3 here is CSVSGTGANQPQHS. CDR3 coding DNA: TGCAGCGTTTCCGGGACGGGGGCGAATCAGCCCCAGCATTCT. J is TRBJ1-5 and V is TRBV29-1, with a possible D match to TRBD1 (6 bases). This CDR3 has 14 residues. V lost 5 bases and J 4 bases, leaving 15 bases between the germline ends. The V gene's germline CDR1 is SQVTM and CDR2 ANQGSEA.

The V call is TRBV11-2, the J call TRBJ2-3; D tentatively fits TRBD1 or TRBD2 (6 bases each). This CDR3 comprises 16 residues. The V and J ends lost 2 bases and 0 bases respectively, with 12 bases between them. Per germline, CDR1 SGHAT and CDR2 FQNNGV. The CDR3 DNA is TGTGCCAGCAGCTTAAGGGGGGCCCTTAGCACAGATACGCAGTATTTT. Translated, it gives CASSLRGALSTDTQYF.

Notes on this clonotype: This CDR3 fails to terminate in the conserved phenylalanine or tryptophan, so it likely reflects a read error. The chain is built from TRBV6-6 and TRBJ2-2; TRBD1 matches at 7 bases. The CDR3 extends over 16 amino acids. Germline trimming cut 0 bases from V and 5 bases from J; bases unmatched to any gene: 6. Germline CDR1 reads MNHNY; CDR2 reads SVGAGI (reference sequence). CDR3 DNA sequence: TGTGCCAGCAGTTACTCTAAGACAGGGTCGACCGGGGAGCTGTTTCTT. Protein: CASSYSKTGSTGELFL.

In its sample, this clonotype was seen many times. The chain combines TRBV6-5 with TRBJ2-3; TRBD2 matches 8 bases. With 6 bases clipped from V and 5 bases from J, the junction kept 7 bases outside the gene matches. CDR3 size: 14 residues. Germline assignment: CDR1 MNHEY and CDR2 SVGAGI. The CDR3 nucleotides are TGTGCCAGCAGCCCCGGGGGGGGGGGAGATACGCAGTATTTT. This translates into CASSPGGGGDTQYF.

As to this clonotype: This sequence may be a read error, since a much larger clone differs from it by one base. The chain carries TRBV6-1 and TRBJ2-4; D remains unclear. V lost 4 bases and J 6 bases, leaving 13 bases between the germline ends. Germline CDR1 and CDR2: MNHNS and SASEGT. CDR3 length: 14 amino acids. CDR3 bases: TGTGCCAGCAGTGGAGAACCTCTCCCAAACATTCAGTACTTC. Amino acid sequence: CASSGEPLPNIQYF.

The gene calls are TRBV29-1 and TRBJ2-3; D unclear. The CDR3 runs to 14 residues. The V end was cut by 7 bases, the J end by 5 bases, with 19 bases between. Germline CDR1 and CDR2: SQVTM and ANQGSEA. CDR3 sequence (DNA): TGCAGCGCCCACCCCAGGTGGCACGTAGATACGCAGTATTTT. Protein: CSAHPRWHVDTQYF.

This clonotype was seen only a few times. A much bigger clone sits one base away, suggesting this may be a read error. Since the CDR3 does not end with the conserved phenylalanine or tryptophan, this likely comes from a read error. This sequence joins TRBV5-6 and TRBJ2-7; the D is unclear. The V and J ends lost 4 bases and 4 bases respectively, with 9 bases between them. This CDR3 has 12 amino acids. The germline gives CDR1 SGHDT, CDR2 YYEEEE. CDR3 DNA sequence: TGTGCCAGCAGCCCCCTTGGGTACGAGCAGTACTTA. Translated, it gives CASSPLGYEQYL.

This clonotype was counted at least ten times. The rearrangement uses TRBV29-1 and TRBJ2-6; D is perhaps TRBD1 or TRBD2 (5 bases each). CDR1 SQVTM and CDR2 ANQGSEA come from the germline V gene. CDR3 length equals 16 residues. V was trimmed by 2 bases and J by 1 base, leaving 12 bases between them. The CDR3 DNA reads as TGCAGCGTTGAAACGGGACGGGTATCTGGGGCCAACGTCCTGACTTTC. This gives the protein CSVETGRVSGANVLTF.